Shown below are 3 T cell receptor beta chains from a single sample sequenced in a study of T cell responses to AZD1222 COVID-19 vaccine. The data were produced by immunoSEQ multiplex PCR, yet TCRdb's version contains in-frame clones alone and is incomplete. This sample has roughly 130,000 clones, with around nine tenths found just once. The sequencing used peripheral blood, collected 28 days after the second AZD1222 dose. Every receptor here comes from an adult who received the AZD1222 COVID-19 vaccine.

Written as DNA, the CDR3 is TGTGCCAGCAGTGGCGCCGGGACTAGCGGGGGGCCCGCAGATACGCAGTATTTT. Encoded protein: CASSGAGTSGGPADTQYF. This chain links TRBV6-1 with TRBJ2-3; 15 bases fit TRBD2. The J segment lost 4 bases and the V segment lost 4 bases, leaving 9 bases of the junction unmatched. CDR1 and CDR2 from the germline V gene are MNHNS and SASEGT. The CDR3 contains 18 residues.

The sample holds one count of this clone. CDR3 in amino acids: CASQSRQYQETQYF. DNA for the CDR3: TGTGCCAGCCAGTCCCGGCAGTACCAAGAGACCCAGTACTTC. The chain carries TRBV27 and TRBJ2-5; D ambiguous. The CDR3 is 14 amino acids. Germline V lookup: CDR1 MNHEY, CDR2 SMNVEV (reference sequence). V was pared by 8 bases and J by 0 bases, with 13 bases between.

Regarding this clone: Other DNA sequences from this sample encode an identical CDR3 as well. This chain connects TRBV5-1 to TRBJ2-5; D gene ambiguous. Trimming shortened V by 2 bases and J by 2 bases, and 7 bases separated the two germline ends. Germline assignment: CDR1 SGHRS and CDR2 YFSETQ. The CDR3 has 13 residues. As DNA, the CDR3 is TGCGCCAGCAGCTTCGGCACACAAGAGACCCAGTACTTC. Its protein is CASSFGTQETQYF.